The 6 T cell receptor beta chains below all came from one sample that was sequenced in a study of T cell changes during pregnancy in multiple sclerosis. The assay was immunoSEQ multiplex PCR, and TCRdb's table has in-frame clones only and misses some. This table has about 100,000 clones, approximately 91% appearing once. The input for sequencing was peripheral blood, taken after pregnancy. The receptors were sampled from a female donor with multiple sclerosis, enrolled in a pregnancy study.

The CDR3 is CASSTGTPTIYF. The CDR3 nucleotides are TGTGCCAGCAGTACGGGAACTCCGACCATATATTTT. The chain uses TRBV28 and TRBJ1-3; D gene ambiguous. Trimming took 5 bases from V and 10 from J, leaving 12 bases between them. The CDR3 contains 12 residues. CDR1 is MDHEN and CDR2 is SYDVKM in the germline V gene.

This clone was detected a few times. The V and J genes are TRBV19 and TRBJ1-1, with TRBD1 as a possible D gene (6 bases). Trimming shortened V by 5 bases and J by 1 base, and 11 bases separated the two germline ends. The CDR3 length is 14 residues. CDR1 LNHDA and CDR2 SQIVND come from the germline V gene (reference sequence). The CDR3 DNA sequence: TGTGCCAGTAGTCTCGTGGACAGGAACACTGAAGCTTTCTTT. Translating gives CASSLVDRNTEAFF.

The V gene is TRBV18, the J gene TRBJ1-1; the D gene is possibly TRBD1 (6 bases). The CDR3 is made up of 15 amino acids. With 4 bases removed from V and 1 base from J, the gap between germline ends came to 13 bases. CDR1 and CDR2 (germline): KGHSH, LQKENI. The CDR3 DNA reads TGTGCCAGCTCACTGAAGGACAGCCCGAACACTGAAGCTTTCTTT. It yields the protein CASSLKDSPNTEAFF.

The chain is built from TRBV5-4 and TRBJ2-7; 9 bases line up with TRBD1. Germline-derived CDR1 and CDR2 are SGHNT and YYREEE (reference sequence). This CDR3 comprises 15 residues. V shed 3 bases and J 7 bases; nucleotides not matched to a gene: 11. CDR3 nucleotide sequence: TGTGCCAGCAGCTGGGAAACAGGGGGCCGAAGGGAGCAGTACTTC. Residues: CASSWETGGRREQYF.

The rearrangement links TRBV5-1 to TRBJ2-7; D possibly corresponds to TRBD2 (6 bases). The CDR3 extends over 15 amino acids. V gave up 3 bases and J gave up 2 bases, with 15 bases separating them. Germline CDR1 SGHRS, CDR2 YFSETQ. CDR3 DNA sequence: TGCGCCAGCAGCTGGAGGGACGGGTTTACCTACGAGCAGTACTTC. Translated, it gives CASSWRDGFTYEQYF.

The chain carries TRBV9 and TRBJ2-3; 13 bases fit TRBD2. The CDR3 is 16 residues long. Germline assignment: CDR1 SGDLS and CDR2 YYNGEE. J lost 8 bases, V lost 2 bases, and 8 bases had no gene match. The CDR3 loop reads CASSVSGLAGVFTQYF. Here the CDR3 DNA reads TGTGCCAGCAGCGTGTCCGGACTAGCGGGGGTGTTTACGCAGTATTTT.